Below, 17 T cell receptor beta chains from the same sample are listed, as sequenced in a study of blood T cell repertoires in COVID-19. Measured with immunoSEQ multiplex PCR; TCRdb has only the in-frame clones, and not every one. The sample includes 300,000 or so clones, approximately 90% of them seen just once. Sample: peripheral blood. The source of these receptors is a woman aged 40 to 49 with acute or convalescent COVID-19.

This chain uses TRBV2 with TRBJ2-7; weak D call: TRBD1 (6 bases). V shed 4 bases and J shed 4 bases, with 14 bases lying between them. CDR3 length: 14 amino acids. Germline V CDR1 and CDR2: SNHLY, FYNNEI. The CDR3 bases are TGTGCCAGCAGTGGCTTCGGACAGATTTACGAGCAGTACGTC. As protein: CASSGFGQIYEQYV.

CDR3 amino acids: CASSPRLILYGYTF. The CDR3 DNA is TGTGCCAGCAGCCCCCGACTGATATTATATGGCTACACCTTC. V usage is TRBV7-2 and J usage is TRBJ1-2; the D is unclear. V lost 5 bases, J lost 5 bases, and 15 bases lay in between. The CDR3 has 14 residues. Germline V gene data show CDR1 as SGHTA and CDR2 as FQGNSA.

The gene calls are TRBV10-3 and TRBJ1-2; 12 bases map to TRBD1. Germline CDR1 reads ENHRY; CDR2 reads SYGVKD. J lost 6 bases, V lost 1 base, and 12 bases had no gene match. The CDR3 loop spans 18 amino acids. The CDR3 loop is CAISEFTGTGGVKHGYTF. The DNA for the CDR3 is TGTGCCATCAGTGAGTTTACCGGGACAGGGGGCGTTAAGCATGGCTACACCTTC.

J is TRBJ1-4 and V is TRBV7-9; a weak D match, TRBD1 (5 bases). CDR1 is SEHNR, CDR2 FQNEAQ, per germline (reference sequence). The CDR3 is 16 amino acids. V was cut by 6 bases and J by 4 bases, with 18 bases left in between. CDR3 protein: CASSLNYQGGNEKLFF. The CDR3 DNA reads TGTGCCAGCAGTCTCAATTATCAGGGAGGTAATGAAAAACTGTTTTTT.

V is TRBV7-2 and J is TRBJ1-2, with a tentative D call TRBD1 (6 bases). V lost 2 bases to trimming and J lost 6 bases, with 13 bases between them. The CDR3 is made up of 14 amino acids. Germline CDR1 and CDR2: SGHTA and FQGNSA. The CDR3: CASSLSRTDNGYTF. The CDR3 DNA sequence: TGTGCCAGCAGCTTAAGTAGGACAGACAATGGCTACACCTTC.

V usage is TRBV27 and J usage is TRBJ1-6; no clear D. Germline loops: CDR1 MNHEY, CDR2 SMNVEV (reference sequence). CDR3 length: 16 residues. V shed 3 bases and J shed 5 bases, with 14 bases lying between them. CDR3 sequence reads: CASSFGTGKNNSPLHF. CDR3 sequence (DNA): TGTGCCAGCAGTTTCGGAACGGGGAAGAATAATTCACCCCTCCACTTT.

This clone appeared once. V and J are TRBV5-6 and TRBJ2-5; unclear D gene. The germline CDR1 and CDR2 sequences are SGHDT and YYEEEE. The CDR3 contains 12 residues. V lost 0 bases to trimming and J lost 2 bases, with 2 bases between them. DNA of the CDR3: TGTGCCAGCAGCTTGGTACAAGAGACCCAGTACTTC. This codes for CASSLVQETQYF. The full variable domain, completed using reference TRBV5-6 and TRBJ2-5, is DAGVTQSPTHLIKTRGQQVTLRCSPKSGHDTVSWYQQALGQGPQFIFQYYEEEERQRGNFPDRFSGHQFPNYSSELNVNALLLGDSALYLCASSLVQETQYFGPGTRLLVL.

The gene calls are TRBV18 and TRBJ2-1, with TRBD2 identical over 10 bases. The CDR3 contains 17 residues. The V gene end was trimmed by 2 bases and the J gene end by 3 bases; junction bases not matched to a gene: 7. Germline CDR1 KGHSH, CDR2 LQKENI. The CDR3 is CASSPGLAGVSYNEQFF. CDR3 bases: TGTGCCAGCTCACCAGGGCTAGCGGGGGTTAGCTACAATGAGCAGTTCTTC.

The CDR3 bases are TGTGCCAGCAGCCACTTCGCAGATACGCAGTATTTT. This gives the protein CASSHFADTQYF. The rearrangement links TRBV7-8 to TRBJ2-3; D gene unclear. Germline CDR1 SGHVS, CDR2 FQNEAQ. Trimming removed 5 bases from V and 4 bases from J, with 7 bases in between. This CDR3 comprises 12 residues.

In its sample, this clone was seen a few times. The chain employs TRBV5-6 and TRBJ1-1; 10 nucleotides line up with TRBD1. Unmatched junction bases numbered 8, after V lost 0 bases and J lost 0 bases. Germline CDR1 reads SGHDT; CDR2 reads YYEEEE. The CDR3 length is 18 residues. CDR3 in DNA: TGTGCCAGCAGCTTGGCGGGCGACAGGGGGCCAGTGAACACTGAAGCTTTCTTT. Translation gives CASSLAGDRGPVNTEAFF.

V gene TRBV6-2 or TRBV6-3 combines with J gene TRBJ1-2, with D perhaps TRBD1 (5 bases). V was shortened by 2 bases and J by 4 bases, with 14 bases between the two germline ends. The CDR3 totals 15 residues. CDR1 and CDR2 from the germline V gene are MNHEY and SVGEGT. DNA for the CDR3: TGTGCCAGCAGTTACGGGGCACGGGACTTCTATGGCTACACCTTC. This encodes CASSYGARDFYGYTF.

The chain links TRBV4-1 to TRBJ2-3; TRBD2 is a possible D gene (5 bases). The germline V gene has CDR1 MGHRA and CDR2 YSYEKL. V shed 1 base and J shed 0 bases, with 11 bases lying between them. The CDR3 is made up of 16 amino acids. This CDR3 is CASSQGTLPSTDTQYF. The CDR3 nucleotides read TGCGCCAGCAGCCAAGGGACTCTACCTAGCACAGATACGCAGTATTTT.

The CDR3 nucleotides are TGTGCCAGCAGCGAGGAAGGCAGCGGCGTTCTGCCAGCTTTCTTT. It is translated as CASSEEGSGVLPAFF. The chain joins TRBV9 to TRBJ1-1; unclear D gene. The CDR3 is made up of 15 amino acids. V lost 3 bases and J lost 10, with 22 bases in between. Looked up from germline, CDR1 is SGDLS and CDR2 is YYNGEE.

Here the CDR3 reads CASSLSGQGNQPQHF. CDR3 nucleotide sequence: TGTGCCAGCAGCTTGTCCGGACAGGGTAATCAGCCCCAGCATTTT. The J gene is TRBJ1-5, the V gene TRBV7-6, with 8 bases identical to TRBD1. J gave up 4 bases and V 3 bases, and 5 bases lay outside the gene matches. Germline V CDR1 and CDR2: SGHVS, FNYEAQ. This CDR3 is built from 15 residues.

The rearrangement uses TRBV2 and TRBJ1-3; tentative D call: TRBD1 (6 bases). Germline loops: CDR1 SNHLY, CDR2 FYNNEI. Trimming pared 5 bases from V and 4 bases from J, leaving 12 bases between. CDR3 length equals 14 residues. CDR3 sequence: CASSLTGSGNTIYF. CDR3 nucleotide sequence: TGTGCCAGCAGTCTAACAGGGTCCGGAAACACCATATATTTT.

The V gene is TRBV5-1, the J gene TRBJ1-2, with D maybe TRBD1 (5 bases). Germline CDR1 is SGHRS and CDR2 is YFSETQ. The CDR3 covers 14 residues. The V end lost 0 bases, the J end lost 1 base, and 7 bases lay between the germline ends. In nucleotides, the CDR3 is TGCGCCAGCAGCTTGGAGGGGCTTAACTATGGCTACACCTTC. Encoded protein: CASSLEGLNYGYTF.

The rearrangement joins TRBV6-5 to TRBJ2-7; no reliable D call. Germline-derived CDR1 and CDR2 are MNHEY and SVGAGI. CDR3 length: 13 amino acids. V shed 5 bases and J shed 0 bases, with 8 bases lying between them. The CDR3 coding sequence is TGTGCCAGCAGTATGCAGTTCTCCTACGAGCAGTACGTC. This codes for CASSMQFSYEQYV.